The TCR beta chain described here comes from a study of blood T cell repertoires in COVID-19. Study-level background: Donors in the United States, Italy and Spain gave samples during acute or convalescent COVID-19. PBMCs, B-cell-depleted T cells, or T cells were the source of the cDNA or gDNA that made up the material.

In the original processing: The authors estimated nucleated cell counts from reference gene primer amplification. TCRdb's copy holds only in-frame clones and misses some; the assay was immunoSEQ multiplex PCR. V, J and clone size derive from that table, while D and trimming were established from the DNA sequence. Found here are about 380,000 clones, roughly 85% of them singletons; the top ten hold more than 3%. Germline V CDR1 and CDR2: GTSNPN, SVGIG (reference sequence). With 4 bases removed from V and 7 bases from J, the gap between germline ends came to 29 bases. The CDR3 length is 18 residues. The clonotype originates from a woman aged 18-29 years with acute or convalescent COVID-19. The sample was peripheral blood. The rearrangement links TRBV30 to TRBJ2-1, with D possibly TRBD2 on 6 matching bases. The DNA for the CDR3 is TGTGCCTGGACCACCTCTAAGACGGGACTTACCCTGGAGAATGAGCAGTTCTTC. This encodes CAWTTSKTGLTLENEQFF.